This TCR beta chain was sequenced during a study of spatial heterogeneity in lung cancer. At the level of the study: Beta-chain sequences consistently outnumbered alpha-chain sequences in detection.

The study, taken as a whole, reports: Relative to follow-up, resection was when ubiquitous expanded tumor TCRs appeared more in blood.

Each molecule of TCR cDNA was tagged with one unique molecular identifier. TCRdb itself ran the 5' RACE reads through MiXCR, one entry per CDR3 protein. The table lists fewer than 55,000 distinct CDR3 sequences, about 7.6% of them singletons. Sample time point: sample taken at primary tumor resection. Unsorted whole RNA from tumor, nontumor lung or frozen PBMC underwent sequencing. The roughly 66 donors had untreated early-stage non-small cell lung cancer. This clonotype was counted a few times. What it binds is not known. V dropped 2 bases and J dropped 4; count of bases not matched to a gene: 9. CDR3 length: 18 residues. Germline loops: CDR1 MNHNY, CDR2 SVGAGI (reference sequence).

This chain links TRBV6-6 with TRBJ2-1, with 12 bases aligning to TRBD2. The sample was PBMCs, taken at surgery. This sequence originates from a female donor with early-stage non-small cell lung cancer. The CDR3 DNA sequence: TGTGCCAGCAGTTACCTCCGACTAGCGGGGGAGAGTTACAATGAGCAGTTCTTC. Translating gives CASSYLRLAGESYNEQFF.